This T cell receptor beta chain was sequenced in a study of tumor-infiltrating lymphocytes in primary liver carcinoma listed by TCRdb under 2017. Regarding the complete study: Surgical resection was performed in China between 2015 and March 2016 on a few patients with histopathologically diagnosed primary liver carcinoma. Of the five patients (three men and two women, aged 30 to 69 years), four had hepatocellular carcinoma and one had combined HCC and intrahepatic cholangiocarcinoma. The five patients had tumors staged T1-T3 N0M0, with maximum diameters ranging from about 4 to 10 cm. Each sample produced about 3.5 to 7.13 million productive TCRbeta reads, and read depth showed no significant difference between tissue types. TCRbeta repertoire sequencing, expression microarrays and whole-exome sequencing were combined in the study across five regions of each liver tumor, with adjacent normal tissue and blood also included. A total of roughly 35 specimens from 5 patients, comprising some 25 tumor regions, 5 adjacent noncancerous liver tissues and 5 peripheral blood samples, were covered by TCRbeta repertoire sequencing. Reproducibility between technical replicate repertoires was high, with correlation coefficients above 0.95 and mean shared-clone rates about 0.91.

Using a constant-region primer and ProtoScript II reverse transcriptase, TCRbeta-specific cDNA was reverse-transcribed from 500 ng total RNA. Construction of the TCRbeta libraries relied on three nested rounds of multiplex PCR, following a slightly modified ARM-PCR procedure. Each of the first two PCR rounds ran for approximately 11 cycles and used multiplex TRBV1-TRBV30 forward primers together with a Cbeta reverse primer. A final 25-cycle PCR with Deep VentR polymerase added sample barcodes and Illumina adapters. Amplicons of 200-500 bp were gel-purified with a QIAquick gel extraction kit before sequencing. An Illumina HiSeq 2500 was used to sequence the TCRbeta amplicons with 250-bp paired-end reads. The published analysis was carried out like this. To recover full CDR3 sequences, reads were quality-trimmed using Trimmomatic v0.33 and paired reads were then merged using FLASH v1.2.11. V, D and J germline segments were assigned to the rearranged TCRbeta sequences by MiGEC v1.2.1b. VDJtools v1.0.0 computed clonotype statistics and Shannon-Wiener diversity indices. Except for diversity analysis, only the 250 most abundant clonotypes of each sample were used in subsequent analyses to reduce sampling bias. The raw public reads went through TCRdb reprocessing: fastp at Q25, MiXCR clone calling, in-frame beta chains kept. Identical CDR3 proteins give one entry, which carries the most common genes and DNA. TCRdb, rather than the study authors, made the V and J calls. The sample data list 300,000 to 350,000 distinct CDR3 sequences, and 58% of these were observed just once. The ten largest account for about 18% of the sample.

The full study reports these points: Comparison of CD4+ and CD8+ T cell repertoires was precluded by the use of bulk unsorted samples. A significantly larger repertoire fraction was made up by the top 250 clones in tumors than in blood (p = 0.039). Pairs of tumor regions showed greater repertoire overlap (mean roughly 35%) than tumor-adjacent pairs (17%) or tumor-blood pairs (approximately 14%), which is consistent with antigen-driven expansion. Because only the TCR beta chain was sequenced and unpaired alpha chains were not captured, true repertoire diversity is likely underestimated. With just 4 to 6 patients in the study, the authors point out that the findings should be validated in a larger study.

In the case of this clonotype: The specificity of this receptor is unknown. No base-level quality is on record; no much larger clone is a single base apart.

RNA from unsorted whole blood was extracted with TRIzol reagent, and germline DNA was obtained with the DNeasy Blood & Tissue kit. At the time of sampling, the patients had chronic HBV infection and had not received any treatment. Before surgery, 3.5 to 4 milliliters of peripheral blood were drawn into K2EDTA tubes. Measured from the cysteine to the phenylalanine, the CDR3 is 18 residues long. Of the read, only the CDR3 DNA is kept; its 54 bases are in frame from base 1. CDR1 LGHNA and CDR2 YNFKEQ were looked up in the germline V gene. Between the V and J ends, shortened by 3 bases and 3 bases respectively, the junction contains 21 bases.

The sample taken for sequencing was peripheral blood. The TCR originated in a woman aged 25 to 45 with primary liver carcinoma and hepatitis B virus infection. The chain joins TRBV4-2 to TRBJ2-1; the best D guess is TRBD2, with 5 bases matching. The CDR3 region: CASSQPQLRLAGYNEQFF. The nucleotide sequence reads as follows: TGTGCCAGCAGCCAGCCACAATTAAGGCTAGCAGGCTACAATGAGCAGTTCTTC.